What follows describes a single TCR beta chain. The extraction recovered at least 5.5 micrograms of total RNA per sample. Primers used in a second PCR of roughly 6 to 11 cycles were a sample-barcoded 5' primer and a J-beta primer mix. Every molecule of cDNA carried a tag from a template-switch adaptor with 12 random nucleotides. TCRdb re-called the 5' RACE reads through MiXCR, storing one row per CDR3 protein. This sample carries 1 million or so distinct CDR3 sequences, around 45% of them seen once, and the ten largest clones take 18%. The CDR3 length is 19 residues. V lost 2 bases to trimming and J lost 7 bases; unmatched junction nucleotides: 21. The germline CDR1 and CDR2 sequences are SGHRS and YFSETQ. The record originates from a study of blood T cells in healthy people across ages.

Sequencing was carried out using blood. This chain joins TRBV5-1 and TRBJ2-7; TRBD2 agrees at 10 bases. The TCR was taken from a woman in her sixties or seventies in good health. CDR3 protein: CASSFDRRSLAGGRREQYF. The DNA for the CDR3 is TGCGCCAGCAGCTTTGACAGGAGGAGTTTAGCGGGAGGACGTAGAGAGCAGTACTTC. Supplemented by reference TRBV5-1 and TRBJ2-7, the full variable domain reads KAGVTQTPRYLIKTRGQQVTLSCSPISGHRSVSWYQQTPGQGLQFLFEYFSETQRNKGNFPGRFSGRQFSNSRSEMNVSTLELGDSALYLCASSFDRRSLAGGRREQYFGPGTRLTVT.